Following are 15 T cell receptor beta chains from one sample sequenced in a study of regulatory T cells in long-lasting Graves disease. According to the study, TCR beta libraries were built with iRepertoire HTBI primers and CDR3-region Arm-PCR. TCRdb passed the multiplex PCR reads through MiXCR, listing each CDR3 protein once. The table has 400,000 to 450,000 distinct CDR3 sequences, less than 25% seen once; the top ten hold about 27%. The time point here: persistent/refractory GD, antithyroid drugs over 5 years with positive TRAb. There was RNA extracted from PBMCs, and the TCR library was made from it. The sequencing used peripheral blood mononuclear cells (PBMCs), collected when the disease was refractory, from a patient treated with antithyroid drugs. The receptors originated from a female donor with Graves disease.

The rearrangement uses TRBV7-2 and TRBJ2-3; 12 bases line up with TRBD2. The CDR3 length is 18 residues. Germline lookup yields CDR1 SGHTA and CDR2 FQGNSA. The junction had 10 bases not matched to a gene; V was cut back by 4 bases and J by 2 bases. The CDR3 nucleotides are TGTGCCAGCAGCTCTGGTGCGAGACTAGCGGGAGACACAGATACGCAGTATTTT. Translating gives CASSSGARLAGDTDTQYF.

The CDR3 DNA follows: TGCGCCAGCAGCTCAGGACTAGCGTTGCATTTCGAGCAGTACTTC. Encoded protein: CASSSGLALHFEQYF. The V gene is TRBV5-1, the J gene TRBJ2-7, with 9 bases that match TRBD2. This CDR3 contains 15 residues. Trimming took 3 bases from V and 6 from J; bases not matched to a gene: 10. Germline values: CDR1 SGHRS, CDR2 YFSETQ.

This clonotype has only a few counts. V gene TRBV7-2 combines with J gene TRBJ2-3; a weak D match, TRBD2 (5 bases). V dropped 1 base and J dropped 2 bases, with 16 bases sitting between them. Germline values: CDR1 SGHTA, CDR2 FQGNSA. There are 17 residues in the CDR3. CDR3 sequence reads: CASSLVSSGLLTDTQYF. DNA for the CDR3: TGTGCCAGCAGCTTAGTTTCATCAGGACTCCTCACAGATACGCAGTATTTT. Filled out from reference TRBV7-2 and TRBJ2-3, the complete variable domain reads GAGVSQSPSNKVTEKGKDVELRCDPISGHTALYWYRQSLGQGLEFLIYFQGNSAPDKSGLPSDRFSAERTGGSVSTLTIQRTQQEDSAVYLCASSLVSSGLLTDTQYFGPGTRLTVL.

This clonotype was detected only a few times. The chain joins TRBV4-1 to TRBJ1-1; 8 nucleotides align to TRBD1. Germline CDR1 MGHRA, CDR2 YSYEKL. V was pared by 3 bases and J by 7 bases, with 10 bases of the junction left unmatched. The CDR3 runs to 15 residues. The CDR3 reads CASSQKPGQAVEAFF. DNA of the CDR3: TGCGCCAGCAGCCAGAAACCGGGACAGGCGGTTGAAGCTTTCTTT.

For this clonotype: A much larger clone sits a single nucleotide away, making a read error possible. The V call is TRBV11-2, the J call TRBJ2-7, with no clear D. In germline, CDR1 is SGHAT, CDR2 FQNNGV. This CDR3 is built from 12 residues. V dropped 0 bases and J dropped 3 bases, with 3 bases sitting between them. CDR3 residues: CASSLEYYEQYF. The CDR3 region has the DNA TGTGCCAGCAGCTTAGAATACTACGAGCAGTACTTC.

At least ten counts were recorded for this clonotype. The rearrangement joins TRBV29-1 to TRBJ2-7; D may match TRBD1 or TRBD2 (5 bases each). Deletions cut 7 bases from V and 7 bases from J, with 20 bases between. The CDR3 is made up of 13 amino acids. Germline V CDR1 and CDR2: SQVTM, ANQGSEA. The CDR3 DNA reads TGCAGCGGCGGAACGGGACCCACGAGAGAGCAGTACTTC. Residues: CSGGTGPTREQYF.

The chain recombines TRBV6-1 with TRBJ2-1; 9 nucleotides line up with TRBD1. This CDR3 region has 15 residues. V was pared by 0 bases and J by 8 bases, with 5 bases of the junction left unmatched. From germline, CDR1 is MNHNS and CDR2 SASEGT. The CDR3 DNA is TGTGCCAGCAGTGAAGCACAGGGGGCGATCGATGAGCAGTTCTTC. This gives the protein CASSEAQGAIDEQFF.

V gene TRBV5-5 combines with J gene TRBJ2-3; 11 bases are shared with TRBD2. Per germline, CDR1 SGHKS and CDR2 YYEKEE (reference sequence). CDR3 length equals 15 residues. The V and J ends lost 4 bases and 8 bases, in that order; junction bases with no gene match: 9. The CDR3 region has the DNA TGTGCCAGCAGCCCGGTACTAGCGGGAGAAGTTACGCAGTATTTT. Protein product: CASSPVLAGEVTQYF.

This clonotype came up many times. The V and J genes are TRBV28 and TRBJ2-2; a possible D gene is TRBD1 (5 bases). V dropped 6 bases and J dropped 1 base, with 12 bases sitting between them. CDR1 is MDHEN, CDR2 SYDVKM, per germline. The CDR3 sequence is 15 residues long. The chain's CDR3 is CASRMAGKNTGELFF. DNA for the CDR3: TGTGCCAGCAGGATGGCAGGGAAGAACACCGGGGAGCTGTTTTTT.

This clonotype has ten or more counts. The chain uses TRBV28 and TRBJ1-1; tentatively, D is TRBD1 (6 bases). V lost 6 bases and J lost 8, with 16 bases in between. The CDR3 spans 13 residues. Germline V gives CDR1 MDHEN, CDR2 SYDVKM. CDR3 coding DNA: TGTGCCAGCAGATCCATGATGGACAGCGAAGCTTTCTTT. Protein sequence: CASRSMMDSEAFF.

The CDR3 DNA is TGCAGTGCTAGACGACTAGCGGGGCTCTACGAGCAGTACTTC. Translation gives CSARRLAGLYEQYF. The chain carries TRBV20-1 and TRBJ2-7, with 11 positions matching TRBD2. The V gene's germline CDR1 is DFQATT and CDR2 SNEGSKA (reference sequence). Trimming removed 2 bases from V and 3 bases from J; junction bases left unmatched: 3. This CDR3 contains 14 residues.

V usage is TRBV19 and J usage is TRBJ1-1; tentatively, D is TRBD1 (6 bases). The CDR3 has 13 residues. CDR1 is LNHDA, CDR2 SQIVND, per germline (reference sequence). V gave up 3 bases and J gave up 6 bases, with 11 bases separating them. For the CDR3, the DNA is TGTGCCAGTAGTATCACGGCAGGGGCTGAAGCTTTCTTT. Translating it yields CASSITAGAEAFF.

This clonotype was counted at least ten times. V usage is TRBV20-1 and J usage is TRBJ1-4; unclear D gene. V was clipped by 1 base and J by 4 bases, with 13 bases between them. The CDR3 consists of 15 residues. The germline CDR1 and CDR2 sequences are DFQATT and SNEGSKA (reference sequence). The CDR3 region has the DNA TGCAGTGCTAGAGCCCACGGAAGGGATAATGAAAAACTGTTTTTT. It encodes CSARAHGRDNEKLFF.

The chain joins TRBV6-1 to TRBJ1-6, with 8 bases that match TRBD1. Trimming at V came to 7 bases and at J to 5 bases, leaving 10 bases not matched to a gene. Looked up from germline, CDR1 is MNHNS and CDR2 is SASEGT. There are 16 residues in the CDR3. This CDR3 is CASNQATGGDNSPLHF. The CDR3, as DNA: TGTGCCAGCAACCAAGCAACAGGGGGGGATAATTCACCCCTCCACTTT.

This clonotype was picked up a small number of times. CDR3 residues: CASSVDRSGELFF. Here the CDR3 DNA reads TGTGCCAGCAGCGTAGACCGGAGCGGGGAGCTGTTTTTT. This sequence joins TRBV9 and TRBJ2-2; D unclear. The V end was cut by 0 bases, the J end by 7 bases, with 7 bases between. This CDR3 comprises 13 residues. CDR1 and CDR2 (germline): SGDLS, YYNGEE.